This TCR beta chain was sequenced in a study of OX40 agonist ivuxolimab in advanced cancers. For the wider study: Ivuxolimab was an agonistic, fully human IgG2 monoclonal antibody directed against OX40 (CD134), a costimulatory receptor. A male proportion of roughly 85% and a mean age of approximately 62 years, ranging from roughly 23 to 79, were recorded for the dose-escalation cohort. Peripheral TCRbeta sequencing was intended to test whether TCR sequence diversity was altered and clonal T-cell expansion was caused by ivuxolimab. Intravenous ivuxolimab was administered to patients every 2 weeks at six dose levels: 0.01, 0.1, 0.3, 1.5, 3 and 10 mg/kg. Patients were allowed to have had prior anti-PD-1, anti-PD-L1 or anti-CTLA-4 therapy, and roughly 40% of the dose-escalation patients had been treated with checkpoint inhibitors. Of the roughly 54 patients in dose escalation, about 20 had hepatocellular carcinoma, some 15 had melanoma, 9 had renal cell carcinoma and 9 had head and neck cancer. Three dose-escalation patients achieved partial responses, one with hepatocellular carcinoma and two with cutaneous melanoma. The monotherapy dose-escalation portion (N of about 57 patients) of the phase I ivuxolimab trial is reported in the paper.

The full study reports these points: The antigen specificity of the clonally expanded peripheral T cells was not determined. Partial responders in the 0.1-3.0 mg/kg groups had among the lowest normalized peripheral clonal expansion, especially among CD8+ T cells. Clonal expansion of both CD4+ and CD8+ blood T cells was observed from baseline to week 6 at doses 0.1 to 3.0 mg/kg. Low levels of normalized T-cell clonal expansion were also seen in some patients who did not respond. On average, CD8+ T cells showed more expanded clones than CD4+ T cells after ivuxolimab.

Notes on this clone: The target of this receptor is not known. Base qualities are not at hand, and no much larger clone is one base apart.

To sequence the TCRbeta CDR3 region, genomic DNA was isolated from the sorted cells. TCRbeta CDR3 regions were sequenced using the immunoSEQ Assay. TCRdb obtained this table from immuneACCESS and retained in-frame rearrangements with V and J assigned. These tables miss some clones; where compared with another copy, unresolved V genes account for less than half of the shortfall, and the remainder is unexplained. A total of about 86,000 clones appear in this sample, 75% to 90% of them only once. The biggest ten clones account for about 0.2% of the sample. The trial excluded patients who had a history of autoimmune disease or were on systemic immunosuppression. Peripheral blood for TCR sequencing was collected from all dose cohorts at baseline, on cycle 4 day 1, and on cycle 7 day 1. Samples came from an open-label, multicenter, first-in-human phase I dose-escalation trial of ivuxolimab. Adults with locally advanced or metastatic melanoma, renal cell, hepatocellular, or head and neck squamous cell carcinoma were enrolled in the trial. Before TCR sequencing, CD4+ T cells and CD8+ T cells from peripheral blood were sorted into separate populations.

The sequenced sample was CD4+ or CD8+ T cells sorted from blood, obtained in a trial of the OX40 agonist ivuxolimab. The sequence derives from an adult with an advanced solid tumor such as melanoma, head and neck, liver or kidney cancer.

At the DNA level, the sequence is TGCGCCAGCACCCCCTTGGGTGGCACTGAAGCTTTCTTT. It codes for CASTPLGGTEAFF. This sequence uses TRBV5-1 and TRBJ1-1, with the D gene not confidently named. Looking up the germline V gene yields CDR1 SGHRS and CDR2 YFSETQ. V was cut back by 6 bases and J by 4 bases, leaving a gap of 13 bases between them. The CDR3 measures 13 amino acids from cysteine to phenylalanine. Of the read, only the CDR3 DNA is kept; its 39 bases are in frame from base 1. Full variable domain (CDR3 extended with the reference TRBV5-1 and TRBJ1-1 proteins): KAGVTQTPRYLIKTRGQQVTLSCSPISGHRSVSWYQQTPGQGLQFLFEYFSETQRNKGNFPGRFSGRQFSNSRSEMNVSTLELGDSALYLCASTPLGGTEAFFGQGTRLTVV.